A selection of T cell receptor beta chains follows, all from one sample in a study of spatial heterogeneity in lung cancer. TCRdb itself ran the 5' RACE reads through MiXCR, one entry per CDR3 protein. The sample shows some 120,000 distinct CDR3 sequences, 9.5% to 15% of them seen only once. Here the sequenced sample was PBMCs, taken at follow-up. The origin of the receptors is a male donor with early-stage non-small cell lung cancer. The CDR3 runs from the conserved cysteine through the conserved F or W. The order of the fields is J gene, V gene, clone size, D gene, CDR3 protein, CDR3 DNA. D genes are given only for firm matches. A row's size may be missing; if present it is once, few, many or a size class.

J: TRBJ1-1
V: TRBV20-1
size: few
D: -
CDR3: CSARKRGHPNTEAFF
DNA: TGCAGTGCCCGAAAAAGGGGACACCCGAACACTGAAGCTTTCTTT

J: TRBJ2-7
V: TRBV11-2
size: -
D: -
CDR3: CASSRDLAGEQYF
DNA: TGTGCCAGCAGCCGGGACCTAGCTGGGGAGCAGTACTTC

J: TRBJ2-3
V: TRBV6-2/TRBV6-3
size: -
D: -
CDR3: CASRGGADTQYF
DNA: TGTGCCAGCAGGGGAGGCGCAGATACGCAGTATTTT

J: TRBJ1-5
V: TRBV5-6
size: -
D: -
CDR3: CASRVGNSNQPQHF
DNA: TGTGCCAGCCGGGTAGGAAATAGCAATCAGCCCCAGCATTTT

J: TRBJ2-7
V: TRBV18
size: many
D: -
CDR3: CASSPPGSQALPYEQYF
DNA: TGTGCCAGCTCACCACCCGGGTCACAGGCGTTACCCTACGAGCAGTACTTC

J: TRBJ2-7
V: TRBV4-1
size: many
D: -
CDR3: CASSQAPIGSYEQYF
DNA: TGCGCCAGCAGCCAAGCCCCCATAGGGTCCTACGAGCAGTACTTC

J: TRBJ1-2
V: TRBV7-3
size: many
D: -
CDR3: CASSLGGRAQGYTF
DNA: TGTGCCAGCAGCTTAGGGGGCAGGGCGCAAGGCTACACCTTC

J: TRBJ2-7
V: TRBV10-3
size: -
D: -
CDR3: CAISSIDGRYEQYF
DNA: TGTGCCATCAGTTCCATTGACGGGCGCTACGAGCAGTACTTC

J: TRBJ2-7
V: TRBV18
size: few
D: -
CDR3: CASSPKQGMSYEQYF
DNA: TGTGCCAGCTCACCAAAACAGGGAATGTCCTACGAGCAGTACTTC

J: TRBJ1-2
V: TRBV5-1
size: many
D: -
CDR3: CASSLERGGYTF
DNA: TGCGCCAGCAGCTTGGAACGCGGTGGCTACACCTTC

J: TRBJ2-7
V: TRBV28
size: few
D: TRBD1
CDR3: CASSDGTGGPYEQYF
DNA: TGTGCCAGCAGTGACGGGACAGGGGGGCCCTACGAGCAGTACTTC

J: TRBJ1-1
V: TRBV20-1
size: -
D: TRBD1
CDR3: CSARRSRGQVGGEAFF
DNA: TGCAGTGCTAGACGAAGCAGGGGGCAAGTGGGTGGTGAAGCTTTCTTT

J: TRBJ2-2
V: TRBV7-9
size: few
D: TRBD2
CDR3: CASSFSGARNTGELFF
DNA: TGTGCCAGCAGTTTTAGCGGGGCCAGGAACACCGGGGAGCTGTTTTTT

J: TRBJ2-7
V: TRBV12-3/TRBV12-4
size: -
D: TRBD1
CDR3: CASRGQGNEQYF
DNA: TGTGCCAGCAGGGGACAGGGGAACGAGCAGTACTTC

J: TRBJ2-1
V: TRBV28
size: -
D: -
CDR3: CASTAGTTLLF
DNA: TGTGCCAGCACAGCAGGGACCACTTTACTCTTC

J: TRBJ1-2
V: TRBV20-1
size: many
D: TRBD1
CDR3: CSAEEGQRYGYTF
DNA: TGCAGTGCCGAGGAGGGACAGCGCTATGGCTACACCTTC

J: TRBJ1-6
V: TRBV5-1
size: few
D: -
CDR3: CASSLGDRSSPLHF
DNA: TGCGCCAGCAGCTTGGGAGACAGGTCCTCACCCCTCCACTTT

J: TRBJ2-7
V: TRBV28
size: -
D: -
CDR3: CASSLPFQGPGSYEQYF
DNA: TGTGCCAGCAGTTTACCTTTTCAAGGGCCGGGGTCCTACGAGCAGTACTTC

J: TRBJ1-2
V: TRBV7-9
size: few
D: -
CDR3: CASSPYGLANYGYTF
DNA: TGTGCCAGCAGCCCTTATGGGCTCGCTAACTATGGCTACACCTTC

J: TRBJ2-7
V: TRBV18
size: -
D: TRBD1
CDR3: CASSPTTGSPSPFNYEQYF
DNA: TGTGCCAGCTCACCCACGACAGGGAGCCCATCCCCGTTTAACTACGAGCAGTACTTC

J: TRBJ1-1
V: TRBV6-5
size: few
D: -
CDR3: CASSYSGWTEAFF
DNA: TGTGCCAGCAGTTACTCGGGATGGACTGAAGCTTTCTTT

J: TRBJ2-3
V: TRBV7-2
size: -
D: -
CDR3: CASSLGAGGTDTQYF
DNA: TGTGCCAGCAGCTTAGGGGCCGGGGGCACAGATACGCAGTATTTT

J: TRBJ2-7
V: TRBV5-6
size: -
D: TRBD1
CDR3: CASSYFGTGGGEQYF
DNA: TGTGCCAGCAGTTATTTCGGGACAGGGGGCGGAGAGCAGTACTTC

J: TRBJ2-7
V: TRBV5-6
size: few
D: -
CDR3: CASSLEAGAYEQYF
DNA: TGTGCCAGCAGCTTGGAGGCAGGGGCCTACGAGCAGTACTTC

J: TRBJ2-2
V: TRBV10-3
size: few
D: -
CDR3: CAISGVGITGELFF
DNA: TGTGCCATCAGTGGGGTCGGAATAACCGGGGAGCTGTTTTTT

J: TRBJ1-4
V: TRBV7-9
size: -
D: -
CDR3: CASSPPGEKLFF
DNA: TGTGCCAGCAGCCCTCCCGGAGAAAAACTGTTTTTT

J: TRBJ2-2
V: TRBV4-3
size: many
D: TRBD1
CDR3: CASSQGGTGNTGELFF
DNA: TGCGCCAGCAGCCAAGGGGGGACAGGGAACACCGGGGAGCTGTTTTTT

J: TRBJ1-6
V: TRBV19
size: few
D: TRBD1
CDR3: CASARGGTGSNSPLHF
DNA: TGTGCCAGTGCTCGAGGCGGGACAGGCAGTAATTCACCCCTCCACTTT

J: TRBJ2-5
V: TRBV7-7
size: many
D: -
CDR3: CASSRAGGRQETQYF
DNA: TGTGCTAGCAGTCGGGCCGGGGGCAGGCAAGAGACCCAGTACTTC

J: TRBJ2-5
V: TRBV27
size: -
D: TRBD2
CDR3: CASRPRSSGGPETQYF
DNA: TGTGCCAGCAGACCCCGATCTAGCGGGGGGCCAGAGACCCAGTACTTC